This T cell receptor (beta chain) stems from a study of cytomegalovirus exposure and HLA in healthy donors. CDR1 is SGHDT, CDR2 YYEEEE, per germline. The CDR3 has 14 amino acids. Trimming stripped 3 bases from V and 1 base from J, with 10 bases between. It was with 60 Vbeta and 13 Jbeta primers that the PCR ran. The data were produced by immunoSEQ multiplex PCR, yet TCRdb's version contains in-frame clones alone and is incomplete. Among some 110,000 clones listed, approximately 60% were seen once. The chain carries TRBV5-6 and TRBJ1-1; D is unclear. The receptor was derived from a woman aged 30 to 39 in good health and CMV-seronegative. Source material: PBMCs. The CDR3 protein is CASSSLDRNTEAFF. Written as DNA, the CDR3 is TGTGCCAGCAGCTCCCTCGATAGGAACACTGAAGCTTTCTTT.